The table lists the clone carrying this T cell receptor (beta chain) with a few counts. Its antigen is not known. TCRdb redid the calling of the 5' RACE reads with MiXCR, one entry per CDR3 protein. The top ten hold 13% to 15% of the sample, which has a few hundred thousand distinct CDR3 sequences, roughly 8% seen once. V shed 0 bases and J 3 bases; nucleotides not matched to a gene: 5. Per germline, CDR1 SGHRS and CDR2 YFSETQ. The CDR3 covers 16 residues. This entry comes from a study of CD8 T cells in ankylosing spondylitis. Whole-study findings and limits: Apparently characteristic of ankylosing spondylitis blood was a TCR beta motif (fewer than 10 highly homologous variants). Before this, some motif variants had been reported in reactive arthritis synovial fluid and blood.

The chain has TRBV5-1 and TRBJ2-2, with 7 bases fitting TRBD1. Source material: blood, either unsorted or a sorted T cell fraction (not recorded which). The TCR comes from a male donor with ankylosing spondylitis. CDR3 sequence: CASSLARTGYTGELFF. The DNA of the CDR3 is TGCGCCAGCAGCTTGGCGAGGACAGGTTACACCGGGGAGCTGTTTTTT.